This T cell receptor beta chain was captured by sequencing in a study of blood T cell repertoires in COVID-19. As for the study in general: Nucleic acid was either cDNA or gDNA, and it came from T cells, B-cell-depleted T cells, or PBMCs.

This clone came up a few times. V was pared by 5 bases and J by 6 bases, with 19 bases between. This CDR3 spans 16 amino acids. Germline CDR1 and CDR2: LNHDA and SQIVND (reference sequence). Assay used: immunoSEQ multiplex PCR; TCRdb lists only in-frame clones, some missing. The repertoire holds under 150,000 clones, with over 75% as singletons. The TCR comes from a middle-aged man with acute or convalescent COVID-19. This chain joins TRBV19 and TRBJ2-2; D is perhaps TRBD2 (5 bases). The specimen was peripheral blood. The chain's CDR3 is CASSFLAVGDAGELFF. CDR3 DNA: TGTGCCAGTAGTTTTCTGGCTGTGGGAGACGCCGGGGAGCTGTTTTTT. The entire variable domain, with the rest obtained from reference TRBV19 and TRBJ2-2, is as follows: DGGITQSPKYLFRKEGQNVTLSCEQNLNHDAMYWYRQDPGQGLRLIYYSQIVNDFQKGDIAEGYSVSREKKESFPLTVTSAQKNPTAFYLCASSFLAVGDAGELFFGEGSRLTVL.